Sequencing of this T cell receptor (beta chain) was carried out in a study of cytomegalovirus exposure and HLA in healthy donors. Study-wide results and caveats: According to reports, the classifier identified cytomegalovirus status with high specificity and sensitivity. In vitro work confirmed that a few CMV-associated chains recognize CMV antigens.

Concerning this clone itself: Its matching antigen is unknown.

It was the approximately 130-subject validation cohort, separate from the roughly 700-subject first cohort, to which the donors belonged. The assay was immunoSEQ multiplex PCR, and TCRdb's table has in-frame clones only and misses some. The table lists more than 250,000 clones, roughly 87% of them singletons. The V gene end was trimmed by 0 bases and the J gene end by 4 bases; junction bases not matched to a gene: 8. This CDR3 spans 17 amino acids. The germline V gene has CDR1 LGHNA and CDR2 YSLEER. Sequenced sample: PBMCs. The sequence was obtained from a woman aged 30 to 39 in good health and CMV-seropositive. The rearrangement uses TRBV4-3 and TRBJ2-1; 8 bases agree with TRBD2. CDR3 sequence: CASSQDPAGGLYNEQFF. The CDR3 DNA follows: TGCGCCAGCAGCCAAGATCCGGCGGGAGGCCTTTACAATGAGCAGTTCTTC.